This T cell receptor beta chain came from a study of cytomegalovirus exposure and HLA in healthy donors. Study-wide results and caveats: After further analysis at a later stage, 16,951 TCR beta sequences were associated with HLA alleles at 0.05 false discovery rate. Upon later analysis, HLA-associated TCR beta chains proved more clonally expanded than other, equally common chains. The classifier, whose performance was assessed in both the original and validation cohorts, reportedly diagnosed cytomegalovirus status with high specificity and sensitivity.

The PCR contained 60 Vbeta and 13 Jbeta primers. Original processing notes: There were about 88 million unique TCR beta chains by a later count, and some 11 million of them were shared. Sequencing used immunoSEQ multiplex PCR; TCRdb keeps in-frame clones, though not all of them. Clonal size and the V and J genes are those of that table, whereas D and trimming came from the DNA. The sample yields about 120,000 clones, approximately 80% seen once. Worth noting for this clone: Its antigen is undetermined.

The CDR3 covers 14 residues. The V gene is TRBV21-1, the J gene TRBJ2-7; the D call of TRBD1 is as the table states it, not checked on the DNA. TRBV21-1 is termed a pseudogene. Sequencing was done on a sample of PBMCs. The origin of this receptor is a woman younger than 45 in good health and CMV-seronegative. The chain's CDR3 is CASSITDRGHEQYF. For the CDR3, the DNA is TGTGCCAGCAGCATTACGGACAGAGGACACGAGCAGTACTTC.